The next 27 T cell receptor beta chains were all read from a single sample in a study of T cell responses to AZD1222 COVID-19 vaccine. Here immunoSEQ multiplex PCR was the method, and the copy in TCRdb shows in-frame clones only, minus some. The table shows about 81,000 clones, with about 91% occurring only once. The sample was peripheral blood, taken 28 days after the second AZD1222 dose. Source of these receptors: an adult who received the AZD1222 COVID-19 vaccine.

The rearrangement joins TRBV5-4 to TRBJ2-7; D possibly corresponds to TRBD2 (5 bases). Germline V gives CDR1 SGHNT, CDR2 YYREEE (reference sequence). V lost 2 bases, J lost 6 bases, and 12 bases lay in between. The CDR3 spans 13 residues. The CDR3 loop is CASSLRDAGEQYF. The CDR3 DNA is TGTGCCAGCAGCTTACGGGATGCTGGCGAGCAGTACTTC.

The J gene is TRBJ2-5, the V gene TRBV9, with D perhaps matching TRBD1 or TRBD2 (6 bases each). Germline CDR1 and CDR2: SGDLS and YYNGEE. The V end lost 0 bases, the J end lost 7 bases, and 13 bases lay between the germline ends. This CDR3 is 14 amino acids long. Here the CDR3 DNA reads TGTGCCAGCAGCGTAGGGACGGGGGCCGGGACCCAGTACTTC. Residues: CASSVGTGAGTQYF.

The chain couples TRBV28 to TRBJ1-2, with 8 bases matching TRBD1. With 6 bases clipped from V and 3 bases from J, the junction kept 6 bases outside the gene matches. The CDR3 totals 14 residues. The germline V gene has CDR1 MDHEN and CDR2 SYDVKM. CDR3: CASSPTGEDYGYTF. CDR3 bases: TGTGCCAGCAGCCCGACAGGGGAAGACTATGGCTACACCTTC.

J is TRBJ1-1 and V is TRBV18, with D possibly being TRBD1 (6 bases). This CDR3 spans 14 amino acids. From germline, CDR1 is KGHSH and CDR2 LQKENI. The V end lost 2 bases, the J end lost 1 base, and 8 bases lay between the germline ends. The CDR3 DNA reads as TGTGCCAGCTCACCAACAGGGTCGAACACTGAAGCTTTCTTT. Amino acid sequence: CASSPTGSNTEAFF.

Only one count was recorded for this clone. The V call is TRBV3-1 (or the pseudogene TRBV3-2), the J call TRBJ1-2; a weak D match, TRBD1 (6 bases). This CDR3 is built from 14 residues. The V end was cut by 1 base, the J end by 4 bases, with 10 bases between. From germline, CDR1 is LGHDT and CDR2 YNNKEL (reference sequence). As DNA, the CDR3 is TGTGCCAGCAGCCAAGGGAGGGGGTCCTATGGCTACACCTTC. Translation gives CASSQGRGSYGYTF.

V and J are TRBV5-1 and TRBJ1-3; 7 nucleotides match TRBD1. Trimming removed 2 bases from V and 0 bases from J; junction bases left unmatched: 5. Germline V gives CDR1 SGHRS, CDR2 YFSETQ. The CDR3 loop spans 16 amino acids. The CDR3 DNA follows: TGCGCCAGCAGCTTACGGGACAGTTCCTCTGGAAACACCATATATTTT. It translates to CASSLRDSSSGNTIYF. Using reference TRBV5-1 and TRBJ1-3 for the parts outside the CDR3, the full variable domain is KAGVTQTPRYLIKTRGQQVTLSCSPISGHRSVSWYQQTPGQGLQFLFEYFSETQRNKGNFPGRFSGRQFSNSRSEMNVSTLELGDSALYLCASSLRDSSSGNTIYFGEGSWLTVV.

The chain employs TRBV3-1 (or the pseudogene TRBV3-2) and TRBJ1-3; D ambiguous. CDR1 is LGHDT and CDR2 is YNNKEL in the germline V gene (reference sequence). V lost 3 bases and J 0 bases, leaving 6 bases between the germline ends. The length of the CDR3 is 14 residues. The CDR3 coding sequence is TGTGCCAGCAGCCACCCTATCTCTGGAAACACCATATATTTT. Residues: CASSHPISGNTIYF.

This chain links TRBV7-2 with TRBJ2-2; 7 nucleotides match TRBD2. CDR3 length: 17 residues. V shed 6 bases and J 6 bases; nucleotides not matched to a gene: 16. CDR1 is SGHTA, CDR2 FQGNSA, per germline. The CDR3 region is CASRISLGGSSAGELFF. In nucleotides, the CDR3 is TGTGCCAGCAGGATTTCACTGGGCGGGAGTTCGGCCGGGGAGCTGTTTTTT. Variable domain in full (rest from reference TRBV7-2 and TRBJ2-2): GAGVSQSPSNKVTEKGKDVELRCDPISGHTALYWYRQSLGQGLEFLIYFQGNSAPDKSGLPSDRFSAERTGGSVSTLTIQRTQQEDSAVYLCASRISLGGSSAGELFFGEGSRLTVL.

This rearrangement joins TRBV30 to TRBJ2-3, with 13 bases lining up with TRBD2. J lost 2 bases, V lost 3 bases, and 2 bases had no gene match. The germline V gene encodes CDR1 GTSNPN and CDR2 SVGIG (reference sequence). The CDR3 is 15 residues long. In DNA form, the CDR3 reads TGTGCCTGGAGGGGACTAGCGGGACTCACAGATACGCAGTATTTT. This gives the protein CAWRGLAGLTDTQYF.

This clone was recorded only once. This chain uses TRBV30 with TRBJ2-7; D unresolved. CDR3 length: 14 amino acids. Trimming left V 3 bases short and J 2 bases short, with 14 bases between. Germline V gives CDR1 GTSNPN, CDR2 SVGIG (reference sequence). Here the CDR3 reads CAWRGTNPTYEQYF. CDR3 DNA sequence: TGTGCCTGGAGGGGAACTAACCCTACCTACGAGCAGTACTTC.

J is TRBJ2-1 and V is TRBV3-1 (or the pseudogene TRBV3-2); D unclear. Germline V gene sequence: CDR1 LGHDT, CDR2 YNNKEL (reference sequence). Between the trimmed V and J ends, which lost 4 bases and 4 bases, there was a span of 11 bases. This CDR3 is built from 14 residues. The CDR3 nucleotides read TGTGCCAGCAGCCCCCGCCCAAATTACAATGAGCAGTTCTTC. Protein product: CASSPRPNYNEQFF.

The CDR3 is CASSPRVGLEQFF. The DNA of the CDR3 is TGTGCCAGCAGCCCCCGGGTGGGGTTGGAGCAGTTCTTC. The chain has TRBV3-1 (or the pseudogene TRBV3-2) and TRBJ2-1; D uncertain. Germline V CDR1 and CDR2: LGHDT, YNNKEL (reference sequence). The CDR3 covers 13 residues. The ends were cut back, 4 bases at V and 10 bases at J, with 14 bases in the middle.

This clone was seen a few times. The V call is TRBV5-1, the J call TRBJ2-7, with a tentative D call TRBD2 (7 bases). Germline assignment: CDR1 SGHRS and CDR2 YFSETQ. The V gene lost 6 bases and the J gene lost 2 bases, with 21 bases spanning the gap. The CDR3 sequence is 16 residues long. CDR3 sequence reads: CASKSDRAGAAYEQYF. The CDR3 DNA follows: TGCGCCAGCAAGTCTGATAGGGCGGGGGCTGCCTACGAGCAGTACTTC.

The rearrangement joins TRBV30 to TRBJ1-2; 7 positions match TRBD1. Per germline, CDR1 GTSNPN and CDR2 SVGIG (reference sequence). The CDR3 totals 13 residues. The V and J ends lost 6 bases and 4 bases, in that order; junction bases with no gene match: 8. The CDR3 coding sequence is TGTGCCTGTGGCCGGGACAGACCCTATGGCTACACCTTC. Its protein is CACGRDRPYGYTF.

The V gene is TRBV4-3, the J gene TRBJ2-5, with D possibly matching TRBD2 (6 bases). Germline CDR1 is LGHNA and CDR2 is YSLEER. The CDR3 totals 13 residues. Trimming pared 4 bases from V and 5 bases from J, leaving 11 bases between. The CDR3 coding sequence is TGCGCCAGCAGCCCCTCGGCGGGGGAGACCCAGTACTTC. This gives the protein CASSPSAGETQYF.

The V and J genes are TRBV19 and TRBJ2-2, with D perhaps TRBD1 (7 bases). V was shortened by 4 bases and J by 4 bases, with 10 bases between the two germline ends. This CDR3 region has 14 residues. Germline lookup yields CDR1 LNHDA and CDR2 SQIVND (reference sequence). CDR3 region: CASSRRDSTGELFF. The CDR3 DNA sequence: TGTGCCAGTAGTAGGAGGGACAGCACCGGGGAGCTGTTTTTT.

The CDR3 DNA sequence: TGTGCCAGCAGTGAATCCGGGGGCTATGGCTACACCTTC. Protein sequence: CASSESGGYGYTF. V usage is TRBV6-1 and J usage is TRBJ1-2; D might be TRBD1 (5 bases). The CDR3 consists of 13 residues. V was clipped by 2 bases and J by 4 bases, with 8 bases between them. The germline gives CDR1 MNHNS, CDR2 SASEGT.

The rearrangement joins TRBV6-5 to TRBJ1-1; 7 bases align to TRBD1. The trim removed 6 bases at V and 6 bases at J, leaving 7 bases unmatched. Germline assignment: CDR1 MNHEY and CDR2 SVGAGI. The CDR3 has 13 residues. Written as DNA, the CDR3 is TGTGCCAGCAGCCAGACAGGGAGGGCTGAAGCTTTCTTT. It specifies CASSQTGRAEAFF.

The rearrangement joins TRBV2 to TRBJ1-5; the D is unclear. This CDR3 is 15 amino acids long. The V and J ends lost 6 bases and 2 bases respectively, with 14 bases between them. The V gene's germline CDR1 is SNHLY and CDR2 FYNNEI. CDR3 sequence: CASRDLVGGNQPQHF. The CDR3 bases are TGTGCCAGCAGGGACTTGGTAGGCGGCAATCAGCCCCAGCATTTT.

The chain recombines TRBV2 with TRBJ2-1; D gene uncertain. The CDR3 runs 13 residues. Between the trimmed V and J ends, which lost 3 bases and 1 base, there was a span of 4 bases. Per germline, CDR1 SNHLY and CDR2 FYNNEI. In DNA form, the CDR3 reads TGTGCCAGCAGTGAGGGTTCCTACAATGAGCAGTTCTTC. It encodes CASSEGSYNEQFF.

A few counts support this clone. V usage is TRBV19 and J usage is TRBJ1-5, with D possibly being TRBD1 (5 bases). Deletions cut 3 bases from V and 5 bases from J, with 11 bases between. The CDR3 covers 14 residues. Germline CDR1 and CDR2: LNHDA and SQIVND (reference sequence). CDR3 region: CASSIRGVDQPQHF. CDR3 bases: TGTGCCAGTAGTATTAGGGGAGTGGATCAGCCCCAGCATTTT.

The rearrangement links TRBV9 to TRBJ2-7, with unresolved D. The CDR3 has 13 amino acids. The germline CDR1 and CDR2 sequences are SGDLS and YYNGEE. Trimming pared 0 bases from V and 6 bases from J, leaving 10 bases between. The CDR3 coding sequence is TGTGCCAGCAGCGTAGCCTTTCTCGGCGAGCAGTACTTC. It encodes CASSVAFLGEQYF.

J is TRBJ2-7 and V is TRBV3-1 (or the pseudogene TRBV3-2), with D perhaps matching TRBD2 (5 bases). Deletions cut 1 base from V and 2 bases from J, with 12 bases between. The length of the CDR3 is 15 residues. Germline V gene sequence: CDR1 LGHDT, CDR2 YNNKEL (reference sequence). Here the CDR3 DNA reads TGTGCCAGCAGCCAAGGAATAGCGCTTACCTACGAGCAGTACTTC. It specifies CASSQGIALTYEQYF.

The rearrangement uses TRBV7-3 and TRBJ2-1; 8 bases are a match to TRBD2. Germline V gene sequence: CDR1 SGHTA, CDR2 FQGTGA. The length of the CDR3 is 16 residues. Trimming removed 0 bases from V and 7 bases from J; junction bases left unmatched: 8. In DNA form, the CDR3 reads TGTGCCAGCAGCTTAACGGCGGGAGGAATGTTGAATGAGCAGTTCTTC. It translates to CASSLTAGGMLNEQFF.

The rearrangement joins TRBV19 to TRBJ1-4; D remains unclear. The CDR3 consists of 15 residues. The V end was cut by 1 base, the J end by 0 bases, with 6 bases between. CDR1 is LNHDA, CDR2 SQIVND, per germline (reference sequence). The CDR3 nucleotides are TGTGCCAGTAGTATAGGAGGTGCAACTAATGAAAAACTGTTTTTT. This translates into CASSIGGATNEKLFF.

The chain has TRBV6-5 and TRBJ2-5, with TRBD2 identical over 8 bases. Germline V CDR1 and CDR2: MNHEY, SVGAGI. Unmatched junction bases numbered 5, after V lost 6 bases and J lost 5 bases. The CDR3 totals 13 residues. The CDR3 nucleotides are TGTGCCAGCAGGCAGGGACTAGTTGAGACCCAGTACTTC. It specifies CASRQGLVETQYF.

The chain is built from TRBV6-5 and TRBJ2-7, with D perhaps TRBD1 (6 bases). Trimming left V 7 bases short and J 2 bases short, with 12 bases between. The CDR3 covers 13 residues. From germline, CDR1 is MNHEY and CDR2 SVGAGI. CDR3 nucleotides: TGTGCCAGCAACCGACAGGCCCCCTACGAGCAGTACTTC. The encoded protein is CASNRQAPYEQYF.